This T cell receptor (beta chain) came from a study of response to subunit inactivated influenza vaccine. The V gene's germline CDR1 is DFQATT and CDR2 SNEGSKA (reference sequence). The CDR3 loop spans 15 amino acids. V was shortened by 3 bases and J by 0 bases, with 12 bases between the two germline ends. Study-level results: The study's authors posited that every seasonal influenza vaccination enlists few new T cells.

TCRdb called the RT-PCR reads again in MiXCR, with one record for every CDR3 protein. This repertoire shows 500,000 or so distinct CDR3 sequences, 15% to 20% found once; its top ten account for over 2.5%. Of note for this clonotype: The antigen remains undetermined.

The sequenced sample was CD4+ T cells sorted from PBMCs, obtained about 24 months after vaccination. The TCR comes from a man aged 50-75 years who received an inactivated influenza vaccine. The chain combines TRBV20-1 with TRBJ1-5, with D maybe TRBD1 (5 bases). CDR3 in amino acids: CSASPDTFSNQPQHF. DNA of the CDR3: TGCAGTGCTAGCCCGGACACCTTTAGCAATCAGCCCCAGCATTTT.